Following are 4 T cell receptor beta chains from one sample sequenced in a study of lymphopenia after photon versus proton radiotherapy. Repertoires were generated with immunoSEQ multiplex PCR, while TCRdb's copy carries only in-frame clones and drops some. The sample consists of 39,000 or so clones, 92% of them appearing once. The sample was peripheral blood, taken from a patient treated with photon-based radiotherapy. The receptors here all came from a man aged 55 to 70 with cholangiocarcinoma.

This sequence joins TRBV9 and TRBJ2-3; 13 nucleotides agree with TRBD2. The V gene's germline CDR1 is SGDLS and CDR2 YYNGEE. Losses at the gene ends were 4 bases for V and 5 bases for J; bases not matched to a gene: 7. The CDR3 totals 16 residues. CDR3 DNA sequence: TGTGCCAGCAGCCAGACCGGGACTAGCGGGATAGATACGCAGTATTTT. Protein sequence: CASSQTGTSGIDTQYF.

The chain couples TRBV9 to TRBJ2-3; D uncertain. Germline loops: CDR1 SGDLS, CDR2 YYNGEE. Trimming removed 1 base from V and 5 bases from J, with 14 bases in between. The CDR3 length is 15 residues. The CDR3 DNA reads as TGTGCCAGCAGCGTAACGCACGCACGCAGAGATACGCAGTATTTT. Translating it yields CASSVTHARRDTQYF.

The chain recombines TRBV2 with TRBJ2-1, with D unclear. Per the germline V gene, CDR1 is SNHLY and CDR2 is FYNNEI. Trimming took off 3 bases at V and 4 bases at J, with 10 bases between the two ends. There are 14 residues in the CDR3. The CDR3 sequence is CASSDYPGYNEQFF. In nucleotides, the CDR3 is TGTGCCAGCAGTGACTACCCCGGGTACAATGAGCAGTTCTTC.

This clone was seen only a few times. This chain links TRBV16 with TRBJ1-4; TRBD1 is a possible D gene (5 bases). CDR3 length: 15 amino acids. The V end was cut by 4 bases, the J end by 3 bases, with 12 bases between. Germline assignment: CDR1 KGHSY and CDR2 FQNENV. Here the CDR3 reads CASSPPGGSNEKLFF. Here the CDR3 DNA reads TGTGCCAGCAGCCCCCCGGGGGGGTCTAATGAAAAACTGTTTTTT. Supplemented by reference TRBV16 and TRBJ1-4, the full variable domain reads GEEVAQTPKHLVRGEGQKAKLYCAPIKGHSYVFWYQQVLKNEFKFLISFQNENVFDETGMPKERFSAKCLPNSPCSLEIQATKLEDSAVYFCASSPPGGSNEKLFFGSGTQLSVL.